Shown below are 18 T cell receptor beta chains from a single sample sequenced in a study of T cell responses to AZD1222 COVID-19 vaccine. Clones were read by immunoSEQ multiplex PCR, and TCRdb kept only the in-frame ones, dropping some. This sample has around 140,000 clones, with approximately 93% found just once. The starting material was peripheral blood, obtained after recovery from COVID-19. The receptors shown here come from an adult who had recovered from COVID-19.

This clone was detected only once. The chain couples TRBV30 to TRBJ1-1; D remains ambiguous. Germline-derived CDR1 and CDR2 are GTSNPN and SVGIG (reference sequence). Trimming shortened V by 4 bases and J by 0 bases, and 9 bases separated the two germline ends. The length of the CDR3 is 13 residues. This CDR3 is CAWKRQMNTEAFF. The CDR3 nucleotides are TGTGCCTGGAAGAGGCAGATGAACACTGAAGCTTTCTTT.

The chain recombines TRBV6-5 with TRBJ2-7, with D unclear. The germline V gene encodes CDR1 MNHEY and CDR2 SVGAGI. V lost 8 bases and J lost 0, with 14 bases in between. CDR3 length: 14 amino acids. The CDR3 DNA follows: TGTGCCAGCTGGCGGCACCCCAGCTCCTACGAGCAGTACTTC. Protein: CASWRHPSSYEQYF.

The chain is built from TRBV29-1 and TRBJ2-2; D remains unclear. The germline V and J ends were trimmed by 6 bases and 1 base, with 3 bases remaining between them. The CDR3 length is 11 residues. Per germline, CDR1 SQVTM and CDR2 ANQGSEA. In DNA, the CDR3 is TGCAGCGTGGTGAACACCGGGGAGCTGTTTTTT. This codes for CSVVNTGELFF.

The rearrangement links TRBV10-3 to TRBJ1-1; a weak D match, TRBD1 (6 bases). The CDR3 totals 16 residues. Looked up from germline, CDR1 is ENHRY and CDR2 is SYGVKD. The V end was cut by 2 bases, the J end by 8 bases, with 21 bases between. In DNA, the CDR3 is TGTGCCATCAGTGAGAACAGGGCAGCCGTGAGTGGAGAAGCTTTCTTT. It codes for CAISENRAAVSGEAFF.

The genes are TRBV13 and TRBJ2-1; TRBD2 matches 13 bases. CDR1 is PRHDT and CDR2 is FYEKMQ in the germline V gene (reference sequence). Germline trimming cut 5 bases from V and 6 bases from J; bases unmatched to any gene: 4. The CDR3 is made up of 15 amino acids. The CDR3 region has the DNA TGTGCCAGCAGCGTCGGGACTAGCGGGACCAATGAGCAGTTCTTC. This translates into CASSVGTSGTNEQFF.

This chain uses TRBV3-1 (or the pseudogene TRBV3-2) with TRBJ2-7; no definite D call. CDR3 size: 16 residues. Germline V gene data show CDR1 as LGHDT and CDR2 as YNNKEL (reference sequence). V was shortened by 0 bases and J by 2 bases, with 14 bases between the two germline ends. CDR3 sequence: CASSQDPPGGTYEQYF. The CDR3 region has the DNA TGTGCCAGCAGCCAAGATCCCCCGGGTGGGACCTACGAGCAGTACTTC.

The chain couples TRBV15 to TRBJ2-2, with a possible D match to TRBD1 (6 bases). Germline lookup yields CDR1 LNHNV and CDR2 YYDKDF (reference sequence). CDR3 length equals 15 residues. Trimming shortened V by 2 bases and J by 5 bases, and 12 bases separated the two germline ends. The DNA for the CDR3 is TGTGCCACCAGCAGACACAGGGACGGGACCGGGGAGCTGTTTTTT. Residues: CATSRHRDGTGELFF.

The CDR3 spells CASSLLGGTNEKLFF. The CDR3 DNA follows: TGTGCCAGCAGTTTATTAGGGGGTACTAATGAAAAACTGTTTTTT. V is TRBV28 and J is TRBJ1-4, with D perhaps TRBD1 (6 bases). The length of the CDR3 is 15 residues. Trimming took off 1 base at V and 2 bases at J, with 8 bases between the two ends. CDR1 is MDHEN and CDR2 is SYDVKM in the germline V gene.

The chain employs TRBV5-1 and TRBJ1-2; TRBD1 might be the D (5 bases). The CDR3 sequence is 16 residues long. Germline loops: CDR1 SGHRS, CDR2 YFSETQ. The V gene lost 0 bases and the J gene lost 2 bases, with 14 bases spanning the gap. The CDR3 is CASSLGSTGGNYGYTF. Written as DNA, the CDR3 is TGCGCCAGCAGCTTGGGGTCAACAGGAGGAAACTATGGCTACACCTTC. The entire variable domain, with the rest obtained from reference TRBV5-1 and TRBJ1-2, is as follows: KAGVTQTPRYLIKTRGQQVTLSCSPISGHRSVSWYQQTPGQGLQFLFEYFSETQRNKGNFPGRFSGRQFSNSRSEMNVSTLELGDSALYLCASSLGSTGGNYGYTFGSGTRLTVV.

The chain couples TRBV6-5 to TRBJ2-5; 9 bases fit TRBD1. V was clipped by 5 bases and J by 4 bases; unmatched bases: 2. This CDR3 contains 13 residues. CDR1 MNHEY and CDR2 SVGAGI come from the germline V gene. The CDR3 is CASSRDRVETQYF. In DNA form, the CDR3 reads TGTGCCAGCAGTAGGGACAGGGTAGAGACCCAGTACTTC.

The J gene is TRBJ2-1, the V gene TRBV9; 10 positions match TRBD2. Unmatched junction bases numbered 7, after V lost 0 bases and J lost 7 bases. The length of the CDR3 is 16 residues. Germline V CDR1 and CDR2: SGDLS, YYNGEE. In DNA form, the CDR3 reads TGTGCCAGCAGCGTAGATCCTAGCGGGAGTCAGAATGAGCAGTTCTTC. Translating gives CASSVDPSGSQNEQFF.

The V call is TRBV6-5, the J call TRBJ1-3; no clear D gene. The V gene's germline CDR1 is MNHEY and CDR2 SVGAGI. The CDR3 extends over 15 amino acids. Between the trimmed V and J ends, which lost 8 bases and 0 bases, there was a span of 14 bases. The CDR3 reads CASEPRLSSGNTIYF. The CDR3, as DNA: TGTGCCAGCGAGCCTCGGTTAAGCTCTGGAAACACCATATATTTT.

The rearrangement joins TRBV28 to TRBJ2-3; D is perhaps TRBD2 (5 bases). V lost 6 bases and J 0 bases, leaving 7 bases between the germline ends. Germline loops: CDR1 MDHEN, CDR2 SYDVKM. The CDR3 sequence is 13 residues long. This CDR3 reads CASSEGSTDTQYF. As DNA, the CDR3 is TGTGCCAGCAGCGAGGGTAGCACAGATACGCAGTATTTT.

The V call is TRBV7-2, the J call TRBJ2-7; TRBD2 matches at 14 bases. In germline, CDR1 is SGHTA, CDR2 FQGNSA. This CDR3 comprises 17 residues. Germline trimming cut 5 bases from V and 2 bases from J; bases unmatched to any gene: 8. Here the CDR3 DNA reads TGTGCCAGCAGCGCGGGACTAGCGGGAGTGGGGCCCTACGAGCAGTACTTC. Translation gives CASSAGLAGVGPYEQYF.

The rearrangement joins TRBV5-8 to TRBJ2-7, with 8 bases aligning to TRBD1. The junction had 9 bases not matched to a gene; V was cut back by 6 bases and J by 1 base. CDR1 SGHTS and CDR2 YDEGEE come from the germline V gene. This CDR3 has 15 amino acids. CDR3 loop: CASTPTWTGSYEQYF. CDR3 DNA: TGTGCCAGCACCCCGACCTGGACAGGGTCCTACGAGCAGTACTTC.

The chain carries TRBV19 and TRBJ1-5, with a possible D match to TRBD1 (6 bases). The germline CDR1 and CDR2 sequences are LNHDA and SQIVND (reference sequence). CDR3 length: 14 amino acids. The ends were cut back, 8 bases at V and 1 base at J, with 12 bases in the middle. CDR3 nucleotides: TGTGCCAGTCAGTGGACAGAGAGCAATCAGCCCCAGCATTTT. Translated, it gives CASQWTESNQPQHF.

This rearrangement joins TRBV5-4 to TRBJ2-3; D unclear. The V end was cut by 3 bases, the J end by 4 bases, with 9 bases between. Germline values: CDR1 SGHNT, CDR2 YYREEE (reference sequence). This CDR3 comprises 13 residues. The chain's CDR3 is CASSYIYADTQYF. The CDR3 nucleotides are TGTGCCAGCAGCTATATCTACGCAGATACGCAGTATTTT.

The gene calls are TRBV6-2 or TRBV6-3 and TRBJ1-5, with D unresolved. Trimming took 0 bases from V and 4 from J, leaving 10 bases between them. CDR1 and CDR2 from the germline V gene are MNHEY and SVGEGT. This CDR3 comprises 15 residues. The chain's CDR3 is CASSYSIWGNQPQHF. The CDR3 nucleotides are TGTGCCAGCAGTTACTCGATCTGGGGAAATCAGCCCCAGCATTTT.